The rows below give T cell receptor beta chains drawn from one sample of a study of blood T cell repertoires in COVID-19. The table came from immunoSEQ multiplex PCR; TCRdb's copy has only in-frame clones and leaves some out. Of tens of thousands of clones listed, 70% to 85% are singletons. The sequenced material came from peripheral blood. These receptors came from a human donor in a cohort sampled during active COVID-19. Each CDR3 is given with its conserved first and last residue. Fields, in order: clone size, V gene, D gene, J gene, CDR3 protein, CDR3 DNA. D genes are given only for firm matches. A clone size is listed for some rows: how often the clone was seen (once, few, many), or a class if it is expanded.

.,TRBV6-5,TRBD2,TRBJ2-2,CASTALAGVGELFF,TGTGCCAGCACAGCGCTAGCGGGAGTCGGGGAGCTGTTTTTT
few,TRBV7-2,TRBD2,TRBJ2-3,CASSLVGRELDTQYF,TGTGCCAGCAGCTTAGTTGGGCGGGAGTTGGATACGCAGTATTTT
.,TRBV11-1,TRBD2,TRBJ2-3,CASSTRLAGATDTQYF,TGTGCCAGCAGCACCCGACTAGCGGGAGCGACAGATACGCAGTATTTT
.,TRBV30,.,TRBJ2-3,CAWSALPRGDTQYF,TGTGCCTGGAGTGCCCTCCCTAGGGGGGATACGCAGTATTTT
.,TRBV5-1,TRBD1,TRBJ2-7,CASSKRTGEQYF,TGCGCCAGCAGCAAGAGGACAGGCGAGCAGTACTTC
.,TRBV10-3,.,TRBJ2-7,CAISEQGYEQYF,TGTGCCATCAGTGAGCAGGGCTACGAGCAGTACTTC
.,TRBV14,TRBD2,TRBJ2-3,CASSQGSLAGIDTQYF,TGTGCCAGCAGCCAAGGTTCCCTAGCGGGGATAGATACGCAGTATTTT
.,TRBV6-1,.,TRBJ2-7,CASSERASVTYEQYF,TGTGCCAGCAGTGAACGGGCTAGCGTAACCTACGAGCAGTACTTC
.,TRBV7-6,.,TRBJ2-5,CASSRNRETQYF,TGTGCCAGCAGCCGAAATAGAGAGACCCAGTACTTC
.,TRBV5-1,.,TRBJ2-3,CASSLAEFGDTQYF,TGCGCCAGCAGCTTGGCTGAATTCGGGGATACGCAGTATTTT
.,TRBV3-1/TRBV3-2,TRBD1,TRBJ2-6,CASSFSGQRQGSGANVLTF,TGTGCCAGCAGCTTCTCCGGGCAGAGACAGGGCTCTGGGGCCAACGTCCTGACTTTC
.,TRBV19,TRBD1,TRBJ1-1,CASRRSGQLNTEAFF,TGTGCCAGTAGAAGGTCGGGACAGCTGAACACTGAAGCTTTCTTT
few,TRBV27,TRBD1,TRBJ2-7,CASSPKTGNEQYF,TGTGCCAGCAGTCCCAAGACAGGGAACGAGCAGTACTTC
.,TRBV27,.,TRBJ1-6,CASSPRETSPLHF,TGTGCCAGCAGTCCCCGGGAAACTTCACCCCTCCACTTT
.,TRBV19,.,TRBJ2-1,CASSGRGNEQFF,TGTGCCAGTAGTGGCAGGGGCAATGAGCAGTTCTTC
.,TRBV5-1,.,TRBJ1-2,CASSLVQAENYGYTF,TGCGCCAGCAGCTTGGTACAGGCCGAGAACTATGGCTACACCTTC
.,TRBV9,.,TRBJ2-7,CASSGDNSYEQYF,TGTGCCAGCAGCGGGGACAACTCCTACGAGCAGTACTTC
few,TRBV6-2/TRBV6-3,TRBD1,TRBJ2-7,CASSDPRDRTRNEQYF,TGTGCCAGCAGCGATCCCCGGGACAGAACGAGGAACGAGCAGTACTTC
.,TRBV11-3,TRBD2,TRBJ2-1,CASSSRSGGGEQFF,TGTGCCAGCAGCTCCCGTTCTGGGGGAGGGGAGCAGTTCTTC
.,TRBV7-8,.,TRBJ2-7,CASSLGALGTAALEQYF,TGTGCCAGCAGCTTAGGGGCTCTCGGGACTGCGGCCCTTGAGCAGTACTTC
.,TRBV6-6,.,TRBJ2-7,CASSFRDTYEQYF,TGTGCCAGCAGTTTTCGGGACACCTACGAGCAGTACTTC
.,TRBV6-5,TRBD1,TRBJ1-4,CASSYRTGPNEKLFF,TGTGCCAGCAGTTATCGGACAGGGCCGAATGAAAAACTGTTTTTT
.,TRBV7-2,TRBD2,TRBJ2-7,CASSPQLAGGSEQYF,TGTGCCAGCAGCCCCCAACTAGCGGGAGGGAGCGAGCAGTACTTC
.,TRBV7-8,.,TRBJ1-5,CASSLGAQPQHF,TGTGCCAGCAGCTTAGGGGCTCAGCCCCAGCATTTT
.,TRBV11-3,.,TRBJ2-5,CASGRGRQETQYF,TGTGCCAGCGGGCGCGGGCGACAAGAGACCCAGTACTTC
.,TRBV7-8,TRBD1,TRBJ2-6,CASSKQTGAVGANVLTF,TGTGCCAGCAGCAAACAAACAGGGGCCGTGGGGGCCAACGTCCTGACTTTC
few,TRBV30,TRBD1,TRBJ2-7,CAWSEGTGRYEQYF,TGTGCCTGGAGTGAAGGGACAGGGAGGTACGAGCAGTACTTC
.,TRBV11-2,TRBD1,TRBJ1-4,CASSLTGGGEKLFF,TGTGCCAGCAGCTTAACAGGGGGGGGTGAAAAACTGTTTTTT
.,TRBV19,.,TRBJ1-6,CASNLRRTVGSPLHF,TGTGCCAGTAACCTTCGCCGGACAGTAGGATCACCCCTCCACTTT
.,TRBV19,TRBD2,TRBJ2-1,CASSLAGAFSYNEQFF,TGTGCCAGTAGTCTAGCGGGAGCGTTCTCCTACAATGAGCAGTTCTTC
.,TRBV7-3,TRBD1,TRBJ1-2,CASSLTARDRVEGYTF,TGTGCCAGCAGCTTAACCGCCAGGGACAGGGTCGAGGGCTACACCTTC